The present T cell receptor beta chain was sequenced within a study of patients and donors after allogeneic stem cell transplantation. Germline-derived CDR1 and CDR2 are MGHRA and YSYEKL. There are 16 residues in the CDR3. The V gene lost 4 bases and the J gene lost 2 bases, with 16 bases spanning the gap. TCRdb independently ran MiXCR on the RT-PCR reads; one entry per CDR3 protein. The repertoire consists of about 200,000 distinct CDR3 sequences, with 35% to 45% occurring once and the leading ten covering under 14%. The J gene is TRBJ2-3, the V gene TRBV4-1, with a possible D match to TRBD1 (5 bases). The clonotype was recovered from a human donor who was either an allogeneic HSCT recipient or a stem cell or donor lymphocyte infusion donor (not recorded which). It is not recorded whose cells these are; they may come from a transplant donor. Material for sequencing was blood, either unsorted or a sorted T cell fraction (not recorded which). The CDR3 sequence: CASSPKKGQHTDTQYF. The CDR3 DNA reads TGCGCCAGCAGCCCCAAAAAGGGGCAGCACACAGATACGCAGTATTTT.